This T cell receptor (beta chain) was retrieved from a study of tumour-infiltrating T cells in Burkitt lymphoma. This clone is labeled medium-sized. The table came from immunoSEQ multiplex PCR; TCRdb's copy has only in-frame clones and leaves some out. The table includes about 14,000 clones, about 30% detected once. Germline CDR1 MNHEY, CDR2 SMNVEV (reference sequence). The CDR3 loop spans 15 amino acids. V was trimmed by 4 bases and J by 1 base, leaving 10 bases between them. The TCR was taken from a human donor with diffuse large B-cell lymphoma. Material: tumor tissue. The V gene is TRBV27, the J gene TRBJ2-2; D is ambiguous. The chain's CDR3 is CASSSPTRNTGELFF. Written as DNA, the CDR3 is TGTGCCAGCAGTTCACCCACCAGGAACACCGGGGAGCTGTTTTTT.